The source of this TCR beta chain is a study of blood T cell repertoires in COVID-19. The V and J ends lost 1 base and 0 bases, in that order; junction bases with no gene match: 8. Looked up from germline, CDR1 is LGHNA and CDR2 is YSLEER. The CDR3 contains 17 residues. Some clones are missing from TCRdb's copy, which holds only in-frame ones; the method was immunoSEQ multiplex PCR. The repertoire holds some 150,000 clones, with around 78% as singletons. There are a few counts of this clone. Material: peripheral blood. This clonotype was obtained from a woman older than 75 with active or convalescent COVID-19. The chain recombines TRBV4-3 with TRBJ1-2; 7 nucleotides match TRBD1. The CDR3 DNA follows: TGCGCCAGCAGCCAAGGCACCGGGACAGCAACTAACTATGGCTACACCTTC. As protein: CASSQGTGTATNYGYTF.